The next 19 T cell receptor beta chains were all read from a single sample in a study of blood T cell repertoires in COVID-19. Produced via immunoSEQ multiplex PCR; TCRdb's table is partial and in-frame only. The sample has under 250,000 clones, 84% seen once. The source material was peripheral blood. The source is a man aged 45-65 years with acute or convalescent COVID-19.

The chain recombines TRBV5-5 with TRBJ1-5, with 7 bases matching TRBD1. The J segment lost 4 bases and the V segment lost 3 bases, leaving 13 bases of the junction unmatched. CDR3 length equals 17 residues. Germline CDR1 and CDR2: SGHKS and YYEKEE (reference sequence). The CDR3 DNA reads as TGTGCCAGCAGCTGGGGGCCTCGGACAGGAGATAATCAGCCCCAGCATTTT. As protein: CASSWGPRTGDNQPQHF.

V and J are TRBV30 and TRBJ1-6; tentatively, D is TRBD1 (5 bases). Germline loops: CDR1 GTSNPN, CDR2 SVGIG (reference sequence). V gave up 2 bases and J gave up 7 bases, with 15 bases separating them. The CDR3 consists of 15 residues. The CDR3 reads CAWSLLDMRNSPLHF. CDR3 in DNA: TGTGCCTGGAGTTTGTTGGACATGAGGAATTCACCCCTCCACTTT.

This sequence joins TRBV10-3 and TRBJ1-1; 7 bases align to TRBD1. The CDR3 spans 14 residues. CDR1 is ENHRY and CDR2 is SYGVKD in the germline V gene. The V segment lost 6 bases and the J segment 1 base; nucleotides outside the gene matches: 5. This chain's CDR3 is CAISDRAGNTEAFF. The CDR3 DNA reads TGTGCCATCAGCGACAGGGCAGGGAACACTGAAGCTTTCTTT.

The rearrangement joins TRBV3-1 (or the pseudogene TRBV3-2) to TRBJ2-2, with 12 bases aligning to TRBD2. Germline V lookup: CDR1 LGHDT, CDR2 YNNKEL (reference sequence). There are 15 residues in the CDR3. V lost 5 bases and J lost 7; bases outside the gene matches: 5. The CDR3 loop reads CASSETSGSNGELFF. Here the CDR3 DNA reads TGTGCCAGCAGCGAGACTAGCGGGAGTAACGGGGAGCTGTTTTTT.

The V call is TRBV27, the J call TRBJ1-4; 7 bases are shared with TRBD1. Germline V gives CDR1 MNHEY, CDR2 SMNVEV (reference sequence). V was clipped by 4 bases and J by 0 bases; unmatched bases: 11. The length of the CDR3 is 18 residues. CDR3 in amino acids: CASSSPTGWDPTNEKLFF. The DNA for the CDR3 is TGTGCCAGCAGTTCCCCGACAGGGTGGGACCCAACTAATGAAAAACTGTTTTTT.

This rearrangement joins TRBV27 to TRBJ2-6, with TRBD2 matching 12 bases. From germline, CDR1 is MNHEY and CDR2 SMNVEV (reference sequence). The CDR3 totals 18 residues. With 6 bases clipped from V and 0 bases from J, the junction kept 6 bases outside the gene matches. This CDR3 is CASRRASGRASGANVLTF. DNA of the CDR3: TGTGCCAGCAGGCGGGCTAGCGGGAGGGCCTCTGGGGCCAACGTCCTGACTTTC.

V gene TRBV7-8 combines with J gene TRBJ1-2, with 9 bases identical to TRBD1. This CDR3 has 12 amino acids. V lost 5 bases and J lost 8; bases outside the gene matches: 3. Per germline, CDR1 SGHVS and CDR2 FQNEAQ. The CDR3 DNA sequence: TGTGCCAGCAGCGAGGACAGGGGCGGCTACACCTTC. It translates to CASSEDRGGYTF.

The chain employs TRBV10-3 and TRBJ2-1; D possibly corresponds to TRBD2 (7 bases). This CDR3 region has 14 residues. V was clipped by 11 bases and J by 5 bases, with 19 bases between them. Germline V gene data show CDR1 as ENHRY and CDR2 as SYGVKD. The CDR3 coding sequence is TGTGCCTCCAAACCACAGGGAGGGGACAATGAGCAGTTCTTC. As protein: CASKPQGGDNEQFF.

A single count supports this clone. The V and J genes are TRBV30 and TRBJ2-2, with D maybe TRBD1 (6 bases). The CDR3 is 15 residues long. Germline CDR1 is GTSNPN and CDR2 is SVGIG (reference sequence). The V end was cut by 8 bases, the J end by 4 bases, with 20 bases between. CDR3 sequence: CARGRGGKGTGELFF. CDR3 bases: TGTGCCCGTGGGAGAGGGGGTAAGGGCACCGGGGAGCTGTTTTTT.

This chain connects TRBV23-1 to TRBJ1-1, with D tentatively TRBD1 (6 bases). TRBV23-1 is labeled an ORF, and its function is uncertain. There are 15 residues in the CDR3. V was shortened by 0 bases and J by 6 bases, with 14 bases between the two germline ends. CDR3 bases: TGCGCCAGCAGTCAATCCGGGACAAAGGGTGCTGAAGCTTTCTTT. Its protein product is CASSQSGTKGAEAFF.

This rearrangement joins TRBV7-2 to TRBJ2-1; 11 nucleotides agree with TRBD2. Germline CDR1 and CDR2: SGHTA and FQGNSA. The CDR3 covers 17 residues. V lost 1 base and J lost 5; bases outside the gene matches: 7. For the CDR3, the DNA is TGTGCCAGCAGCTTAGGACTAGCGGGACCCCGCCACAATGAGCAGTTCTTC. Its translation: CASSLGLAGPRHNEQFF.

This chain connects TRBV9 to TRBJ1-2, with no clear D. V lost 2 bases to trimming and J lost 2 bases, with 19 bases between them. Looked up from germline, CDR1 is SGDLS and CDR2 is YYNGEE. This CDR3 spans 17 amino acids. The CDR3 loop reads CASSVNPRDQVNYGYTF. Written as DNA, the CDR3 is TGTGCCAGCAGCGTTAATCCACGAGACCAGGTGAACTATGGCTACACCTTC.

The rearrangement joins TRBV9 to TRBJ2-7; D unclear. This CDR3 region has 14 residues. CDR1 is SGDLS and CDR2 is YYNGEE in the germline V gene. The V and J ends lost 1 base and 5 bases respectively, with 13 bases between them. The CDR3 bases are TGTGCCAGCAGCGTAAACCCGCGAACGGACGAGCAGTACTTC. This encodes CASSVNPRTDEQYF.

V is TRBV20-1 and J is TRBJ2-7, with a weak D call TRBD1 (6 bases). V was pared by 3 bases and J by 0 bases, with 9 bases between. The CDR3 runs 13 residues. In germline, CDR1 is DFQATT, CDR2 SNEGSKA (reference sequence). CDR3 amino acids: CSASVDSSYEQYF. CDR3 nucleotides: TGCAGTGCTAGTGTGGACAGCTCCTACGAGCAGTACTTC.

Here the CDR3 reads CASSLSGGETQYF. The CDR3 region has the DNA TGTGCCAGCAGCCTTAGCGGGGGAGAGACCCAGTACTTC. The V gene is TRBV3-1 (or the pseudogene TRBV3-2), the J gene TRBJ2-5; 9 bases map to TRBD2. The CDR3 consists of 13 residues. With V trimmed by 4 bases and J by 4 bases, 1 base remained unmatched. CDR1 is LGHDT, CDR2 YNNKEL, per germline (reference sequence).

The V and J genes are TRBV21-1 and TRBJ1-5; TRBD1 is the table's D call, not checked against the DNA. TRBV21-1 is described as a pseudogene. The CDR3 has 14 residues. The CDR3 DNA reads TGTGCCAGCAGCAAAGAGACAGGGTCTCAGCCCCAGCATTTT. Protein sequence: CASSKETGSQPQHF.

The chain has TRBV2 and TRBJ2-3, with TRBD1 matching 10 bases. From germline, CDR1 is SNHLY and CDR2 FYNNEI. V gave up 4 bases and J gave up 6 bases; unmatched junction bases: 4. This CDR3 comprises 14 residues. The CDR3 loop reads CASSVGTGADTQYF. Here the CDR3 DNA reads TGTGCCAGCAGTGTCGGGACAGGGGCGGATACGCAGTATTTT.

The DNA of the CDR3 is TGTGCCAGCATCCAGGACAGGGCTGGCACTGAAGCTTTCTTT. It codes for CASIQDRAGTEAFF. The chain couples TRBV28 to TRBJ1-1; 8 positions match TRBD1. This CDR3 comprises 14 residues. Per germline, CDR1 MDHEN and CDR2 SYDVKM. V lost 7 bases to trimming and J lost 4 bases; unmatched junction nucleotides: 8. Together with reference TRBV28 and TRBJ1-1, the CDR3 gives the full variable domain: DVKVTQSSRYLVKRTGEKVFLECVQDMDHENMFWYRQDPGLGLRLIYFSYDVKMKEKGDIPEGYSVSREKKERFSLILESASTNQTSMYLCASIQDRAGTEAFFGQGTRLTVV.

This chain uses TRBV12-3 or TRBV12-4 with TRBJ1-1; D call uncertain. With 7 bases removed from V and 7 bases from J, the gap between germline ends came to 16 bases. The CDR3 totals 13 residues. In DNA form, the CDR3 reads TGTGCCAGCATCAGTGATCTGGGGAGTGAAGCTTTCTTT. It specifies CASISDLGSEAFF.